Listed here are 23 T cell receptor beta chains from one sample, sequenced in a study of blood T cells in healthy people across ages (dated by TCRdb to between 2015 and 2017). The method behind the library was 5' RACE. Sequencer: Illumina HiSeq 2500. A second PCR of roughly 7 to 12 cycles was run with a J-beta primer mix and a sample-barcoded 5' primer. The public reads were reprocessed in TCRdb via fastp at Q25 and MiXCR, keeping in-frame beta chains. Entries that share a CDR3 protein sequence are merged under the most common genes and DNA. Recorded for this sample are 1.5 million to 2 million distinct CDR3 sequences; 28% of them occurred a single time. Of the sample, approximately 7.7% falls within the top ten clones. Sequenced: blood. The receptors here all came from a woman in her twenties or thirties in good health.

The chain carries TRBV5-1 and TRBJ2-5, with D possibly being TRBD2 (6 bases). CDR3 length: 14 amino acids. Trimming removed 4 bases at V and 6 bases at J, with 16 bases between. CDR1 is SGHRS, CDR2 YFSETQ, per germline. CDR3 sequence reads: CASSAGLGRKTQYF. CDR3 in DNA: TGCGCCAGCAGCGCGGGACTCGGAAGGAAGACCCAGTACTTC.

The chain recombines TRBV20-1 with TRBJ1-5; no reliable D call. Germline V CDR1 and CDR2: DFQATT, SNEGSKA (reference sequence). This CDR3 comprises 15 residues. V was shortened by 3 bases and J by 0 bases, with 12 bases between the two germline ends. CDR3 sequence reads: CSASSGRNSNQPQHF. DNA of the CDR3: TGCAGTGCTAGCTCTGGCAGAAATAGCAATCAGCCCCAGCATTTT.

There are a few counts of this clonotype. The J gene is TRBJ1-2, the V gene TRBV20-1; D gene unclear. This CDR3 is 13 amino acids long. Germline CDR1 reads DFQATT; CDR2 reads SNEGSKA (reference sequence). V was trimmed by 2 bases and J by 8 bases, leaving 15 bases between them. CDR3 coding DNA: TGCAGTGCTAGATTCCTGAGCCATGAGGGCTACACCTTC. It translates to CSARFLSHEGYTF.

Note on this clonotype: This may be a read error, as it is one base from a much larger clone. The J gene is TRBJ2-7, the V gene TRBV7-2; 10 nucleotides align to TRBD2. This CDR3 has 16 residues. With 0 bases clipped from V and 4 bases from J, the junction kept 6 bases outside the gene matches. In germline, CDR1 is SGHTA, CDR2 FQGNSA. The DNA for the CDR3 is TGTGCCAGCAGCTTAGCCCGGACTAGCGGCATATACGAGCAGTACTTC. Protein: CASSLARTSGIYEQYF.

This clonotype was seen many times. This chain links TRBV12-3 or TRBV12-4 with TRBJ2-6; D perhaps matches TRBD2 (5 bases). CDR3 size: 16 residues. The V end lost 4 bases, the J end lost 4 bases, and 14 bases lay between the germline ends. The chain's CDR3 is CASSSGRASGANVLTF. CDR3 nucleotide sequence: TGTGCCAGCAGTTCGGGAAGGGCATCCGGGGCCAACGTCCTGACTTTC.

V and J are TRBV20-1 and TRBJ2-7; TRBD2 agrees at 13 bases. The V gene's germline CDR1 is DFQATT and CDR2 SNEGSKA (reference sequence). Unmatched junction bases numbered 9, after V lost 6 bases and J lost 7 bases. This CDR3 comprises 14 residues. The CDR3 spells CSARGLAGPWEQYF. For the CDR3, the DNA is TGCAGTGCAAGGGGACTAGCGGGGCCATGGGAGCAGTACTTC.

This clonotype was seen only a few times. V usage is TRBV3-1 and J usage is TRBJ2-1; TRBD2 is a possible D gene (6 bases). The V gene lost 1 base and the J gene lost 12 bases, with 13 bases spanning the gap. CDR1 is LGHDT, CDR2 YNNKEL, per germline (reference sequence). This CDR3 region has 13 residues. This CDR3 is CASSQASAPWQFF. CDR3 in DNA: TGTGCCAGCAGCCAAGCTAGCGCCCCTTGGCAGTTCTTC.

This clonotype was counted a single time. Relative to the germline gene, one junction end is altered; a read error may explain this. This rearrangement joins TRBV12-3 or TRBV12-4 to TRBJ2-7; the match to TRBD2 covers 11 bases. The CDR3 contains 14 residues. The CDR3 loop reads CVSSRLAGRYEQYF. The CDR3 nucleotides are TGTGTCAGCAGTAGACTAGCGGGGCGCTACGAGCAGTACTTC.

This clonotype has just a few counts. This rearrangement joins TRBV7-2 to TRBJ2-3; 8 bases agree with TRBD2. With V trimmed by 1 base and J by 1 base, 7 bases remained unmatched. CDR3 length equals 17 residues. The germline CDR1 and CDR2 sequences are SGHTA and FQGNSA. CDR3 in amino acids: CASSLGGVAGRTDTQYF. DNA for the CDR3: TGTGCCAGCAGCTTAGGTGGAGTAGCGGGGCGCACAGATACGCAGTATTTT. Filled out from reference TRBV7-2 and TRBJ2-3, the complete variable domain reads GAGVSQSPSNKVTEKGKDVELRCDPISGHTALYWYRQSLGQGLEFLIYFQGNSAPDKSGLPSDRFSAERTGGSVSTLTIQRTQQEDSAVYLCASSLGGVAGRTDTQYFGPGTRLTVL.

This clonotype was recorded a few times. For the CDR3, the DNA is TGTGCCAGCAGCCGACTAGCGGGAGGCATCCACGAGCAGTACTTC. Encoded protein: CASSRLAGGIHEQYF. The chain combines TRBV12-3 or TRBV12-4 with TRBJ2-7; 13 nucleotides align to TRBD2. J was trimmed by 5 bases and V by 6 bases; bases with no gene match: 7. The CDR3 loop spans 15 amino acids.

This clonotype has only a few counts. The chain joins TRBV20-1 to TRBJ2-5; 12 nucleotides line up with TRBD1. Losses at the gene ends were 1 base for V and 2 bases for J; bases not matched to a gene: 11. CDR3 size: 18 residues. Germline CDR1 reads DFQATT; CDR2 reads SNEGSKA (reference sequence). In DNA, the CDR3 is TGCAGTGCTAGAGGGACGGGACAGGGGGCTTCCTGGCAAGAGACCCAGTACTTC. Its translation is CSARGTGQGASWQETQYF.

The V gene is TRBV29-1, the J gene TRBJ1-2; a possible D gene is TRBD1 (6 bases). V lost 3 bases and J 6 bases, leaving 8 bases between the germline ends. The germline V gene has CDR1 SQVTM and CDR2 ANQGSEA. The CDR3 is 11 amino acids. The CDR3 loop is CSVESGDGYTF. In nucleotides, the CDR3 is TGCAGCGTTGAGTCAGGGGATGGCTACACCTTC.

V and J are TRBV20-1 and TRBJ2-7; 7 bases fit TRBD2. The CDR3 spans 14 residues. Germline-derived CDR1 and CDR2 are DFQATT and SNEGSKA (reference sequence). DNA for the CDR3: TGCAGGGTGGGAGGGAGTAGGGTCCCCTACGAGCAGTACTTC. Translation: CRVGGSRVPYEQYF.

A few counts support this clonotype. The rearrangement joins TRBV27 to TRBJ2-1; 9 bases are a match to TRBD2. This CDR3 comprises 15 residues. The germline V gene has CDR1 MNHEY and CDR2 SMNVEV (reference sequence). J was trimmed by 6 bases and V by 7 bases; bases with no gene match: 10. The CDR3 here is CASILRLAAGNEQFF. CDR3 coding DNA: TGTGCCAGCATCTTACGACTAGCGGCGGGCAATGAGCAGTTCTTC.

J is TRBJ2-1 and V is TRBV12-3 or TRBV12-4; 7 bases align to TRBD1. Unmatched junction bases numbered 8, after V lost 6 bases and J lost 9 bases. This CDR3 contains 13 residues. Here the CDR3 DNA reads TGTGCCAGCAGCCGACAGGGTACCGGTGAGCAGTTCTTC. As protein: CASSRQGTGEQFF.

This clonotype was seen a handful of times. The chain has TRBV12-3 or TRBV12-4 and TRBJ1-1, with 9 bases fitting TRBD1. With 5 bases clipped from V and 0 bases from J, the junction kept 4 bases outside the gene matches. The length of the CDR3 is 15 residues. The CDR3 region has the DNA TGTGCCAGCAGTGACAGGGGGGGAATGAACACTGAAGCTTTCTTT. As protein: CASSDRGGMNTEAFF.

This rearrangement joins TRBV5-5 to TRBJ2-1, with D tentatively TRBD1 or TRBD2 (5 bases each). Germline CDR1 SGHKS, CDR2 YYEKEE (reference sequence). The CDR3 covers 13 residues. Trimming cost V 5 bases and J 5 bases, with 11 bases left between them. The CDR3 loop reads CASRRVGDNEQFF. Written as DNA, the CDR3 is TGTGCCAGCAGGAGGGTAGGGGACAATGAGCAGTTCTTC.

The chain links TRBV29-1 to TRBJ1-1, with unresolved D. The germline V gene encodes CDR1 SQVTM and CDR2 ANQGSEA. There are 15 residues in the CDR3. The germline V and J ends were trimmed by 0 bases and 6 bases, with 17 bases remaining between them. CDR3 nucleotide sequence: TGCAGCGTTGAAGATTCGTTTTGGGGAGGCGCTGAAGCTTTCTTT. Protein product: CSVEDSFWGGAEAFF.

J is TRBJ2-1 and V is TRBV19; D perhaps matches TRBD2 (7 bases). V lost 5 bases to trimming and J lost 0 bases, with 14 bases between them. The V gene's germline CDR1 is LNHDA and CDR2 SQIVND (reference sequence). CDR3 size: 16 residues. The CDR3 is CASSPTGGLSYNEQFF. The CDR3 DNA reads TGTGCCAGTAGTCCCACGGGGGGCCTCTCCTACAATGAGCAGTTCTTC.

This clonotype was found a few times. One end of the junction is discordant with germline, which a read error may explain. The chain employs TRBV7-9 and TRBJ2-2, with unresolved D. This CDR3 has 14 amino acids. Per germline, CDR1 SEHNR and CDR2 FQNEAQ (reference sequence). CDR3 DNA sequence: TGCCCGACCCTCCGGGTTTTGAACACCGGGGAGCTGTTTTTT. It codes for CPTLRVLNTGELFF.

The V and J genes are TRBV5-1 and TRBJ2-2, with TRBD2 matching over 7 bases. The CDR3 is 17 amino acids. Germline CDR1 is SGHRS and CDR2 is YFSETQ. V was pared by 4 bases and J by 5 bases, with 14 bases of the junction left unmatched. The CDR3 nucleotides are TGCGCCAGCAGCCCTCGGGGAGCAGCGGGACCGACCGGGGAGCTGTTTTTT. Its translation: CASSPRGAAGPTGELFF. Full variable domain (outside the CDR3, taken from reference TRBV5-1 and TRBJ2-2): KAGVTQTPRYLIKTRGQQVTLSCSPISGHRSVSWYQQTPGQGLQFLFEYFSETQRNKGNFPGRFSGRQFSNSRSEMNVSTLELGDSALYLCASSPRGAAGPTGELFFGEGSRLTVL.

As regards this clonotype: At one end, the junction sequence differs from germline, possibly due to a read error. The chain carries TRBV14 and TRBJ2-1, with D tentatively TRBD2 (6 bases). CDR1 is SGHDN and CDR2 is FVKESK in the germline V gene. The CDR3 extends over 17 amino acids. Here the CDR3 reads CTSSLTRGRSGYNEQFF. The CDR3 nucleotides are TGTACCAGCAGCCTGACGAGGGGCCGGAGCGGGTACAATGAGCAGTTCTTC.

This clonotype was seen many times. The junction does not match germline at one end; this may be a read error. V and J are TRBV7-2 and TRBJ2-5; D gene ambiguous. Germline V lookup: CDR1 SGHTA, CDR2 FQGNSA. This CDR3 contains 13 residues. CDR3 region: CASSLAEKETQYF. CDR3 nucleotides: TGCGCCAGCAGTTTGGCGGAAAAAGAGACCCAGTACTTC.